Sequencing of this TCR beta chain was carried out in a study of shared clonotypes between healthy human individuals. Template for every sorted-subset replicate PCR totaled 200 to 250 ng DNA, approximately 30,000 T cell genomes. The assay was immunoSEQ multiplex PCR, and TCRdb's table has in-frame clones only and misses some. In the table there are about 700,000 clones, about 91% of which are singletons. CD45RO-negative CD8 cells positively selected for CCR7 made up the naive population, which excluded terminally differentiated effector memory CD45RA+ cells. The V end lost 0 bases, the J end lost 4 bases, and 10 bases lay between the germline ends. CDR3 length: 14 residues. Germline V gene lookup returns CDR1 SGDLS and CDR2 YYNGEE.

This chain links TRBV9 with TRBJ1-2; D remains unclear. The sequenced sample was naive CD8+ T cells sorted from blood. This TCR was sampled from a man aged 25-40 years in good health. This CDR3 reads CASSVVEGVYGYTF. DNA of the CDR3: TGTGCCAGCAGCGTAGTAGAGGGAGTCTATGGCTACACCTTC.